The clone carrying this T cell receptor beta chain occurred a few times. Per the original methods: Counts of nucleated cells, estimated from reference gene primer amplification, were obtained. Here immunoSEQ multiplex PCR was the method, and the copy in TCRdb shows in-frame clones only, minus some. Clonal size and the V and J genes are those of that table, whereas D and trimming came from the DNA. Counted here are roughly 250,000 clones, about nine tenths occurring once; the ten biggest clones make up about 12%. Germline assignment: CDR1 LNHDA and CDR2 SQIVND (reference sequence). There are 15 residues in the CDR3. Trimming left V 3 bases short and J 14 bases short, with 20 bases between. The entry originates in a study of blood T cell repertoires in COVID-19. Study information: Sites in the United States, Italy and Spain provided acute and convalescent COVID-19 samples.

The sequencing input was peripheral blood. The sequence came from a woman aged 25 to 39 with COVID-19, enrolled during active disease. This chain uses TRBV19 with TRBJ1-6; perhaps TRBD1 as D (6 bases). CDR3 DNA sequence: TGTGCCAGTAGTATCCAGGGGCCCCTCTCGAGGACCCTCCACTTT. It translates to CASSIQGPLSRTLHF. The whole variable domain, remainder taken from reference TRBV19 and TRBJ1-6, is DGGITQSPKYLFRKEGQNVTLSCEQNLNHDAMYWYRQDPGQGLRLIYYSQIVNDFQKGDIAEGYSVSREKKESFPLTVTSAQKNPTAFYLCASSIQGPLSRTLHFGNGTRLTVT.